The next 23 T cell receptor beta chains were all read from a single sample in a study of beta chain features in type 1 diabetes. Study-level results: Among patients with Type 1 diabetes, TCRB CDR3s were moderately but significantly shorter in every one of the four CD4+ subsets.

Expressed TCRB transcripts were sequenced after all isolated RNA was converted to cDNA. TCRdb keeps only in-frame clones here, not all; method: immunoSEQ multiplex PCR. The sample has 95,000 to 150,000 clones, around 15% seen once. The antigens these receptors bind are not known. The specimen sequenced was central memory CD4+ T cells from blood. All receptors derive from a man in his thirties or forties with type 1 diabetes.

This clone has more than one count but fewer than ten. This chain connects TRBV7-3 to TRBJ2-1; D ambiguous. The ends were cut back, 5 bases at V and 9 bases at J, with 17 bases in the middle. Germline V gene lookup returns CDR1 SGHTA and CDR2 FQGTGA. The CDR3 loop spans 14 amino acids. The CDR3 protein is CASSPRVDGGEQFF. CDR3 sequence (DNA): TGTGCCAGCAGCCCTCGGGTAGATGGTGGTGAGCAGTTCTTC. The variable domain in full, completed from reference TRBV7-3 and TRBJ2-1, reads GAGVSQTPSNKVTEKGKYVELRCDPISGHTALYWYRQSLGQGPEFLIYFQGTGAADDSGLPNDRFFAVRPEGSVSTLKIQRTERGDSAVYLCASSPRVDGGEQFFGPGTRLTVL.

There are a few counts of this clone. The V gene is TRBV30, the J gene TRBJ1-6; D remains unclear. The V end was cut by 4 bases, the J end by 7 bases, with 14 bases between. Germline CDR1 is GTSNPN and CDR2 is SVGIG (reference sequence). This CDR3 has 14 residues. CDR3 in DNA: TGTGCCTGGATTCAAAGTCTTCGAAATTCACCCCTCCACTTT. Translated: CAWIQSLRNSPLHF.

The chain combines TRBV7-2 with TRBJ2-3; D may correspond to TRBD1 or TRBD2 (5 bases each). CDR1 and CDR2 from the germline V gene are SGHTA and FQGNSA. The CDR3 is made up of 14 amino acids. V was pared by 5 bases and J by 2 bases, with 11 bases between. In nucleotides, the CDR3 is TGTGCCAGCAGCCCGGGACCGATCACAGATACGCAGTATTTT. Translating it yields CASSPGPITDTQYF. The full variable domain, in which reference TRBV7-2 and TRBJ2-3 provide the parts outside the CDR3, is GAGVSQSPSNKVTEKGKDVELRCDPISGHTALYWYRQSLGQGLEFLIYFQGNSAPDKSGLPSDRFSAERTGGSVSTLTIQRTQQEDSAVYLCASSPGPITDTQYFGPGTRLTVL.

In this sample, this clone turned up a few times. Other nucleotide sequences in the sample specify the same CDR3. The J gene is TRBJ1-5, the V gene TRBV4-3; 8 bases match TRBD1. This CDR3 comprises 15 residues. Trimming cost V 1 base and J 1 base; bases outside gene matches: 0. Germline CDR1 reads LGHNA; CDR2 reads YSLEER. DNA of the CDR3: TGCGCCAGCAGCCAAGGGACAGGGAGCAATCAGCCCCAGCATTTT. This gives the protein CASSQGTGSNQPQHF.

DNA for the CDR3: TGCAGCGTTGAAACAGGGGGGAAGACCCAGTACTTC. It specifies CSVETGGKTQYF. The genes are TRBV29-1 and TRBJ2-5; TRBD1 matches 8 bases. V trimming: 2 bases; J trimming: 6 bases; junction bases outside the gene matches: 2. The CDR3 covers 12 residues. From germline, CDR1 is SQVTM and CDR2 ANQGSEA.

V is TRBV5-1 and J is TRBJ2-7; D remains unclear. The length of the CDR3 is 12 residues. Trimming took off 3 bases at V and 1 base at J, with 5 bases between the two ends. Germline CDR1 is SGHRS and CDR2 is YFSETQ. The CDR3 DNA sequence: TGCGCCAGCAGCTCACCTTCCTACGAGCAGTACTTC. This translates into CASSSPSYEQYF. Filled out from reference TRBV5-1 and TRBJ2-7, the complete variable domain reads KAGVTQTPRYLIKTRGQQVTLSCSPISGHRSVSWYQQTPGQGLQFLFEYFSETQRNKGNFPGRFSGRQFSNSRSEMNVSTLELGDSALYLCASSSPSYEQYFGPGTRLTVT.

This clone was picked up a small number of times. The chain's CDR3 is CASTAEGTGELFF. CDR3 nucleotides: TGTGCCAGCACCGCCGAAGGCACCGGGGAGCTGTTTTTT. This chain connects TRBV6-5 to TRBJ2-2; D not resolved. Germline V gene sequence: CDR1 MNHEY, CDR2 SVGAGI. Trimming removed 7 bases at V and 4 bases at J, with 10 bases between. The CDR3 covers 13 residues.

On this clone: This CDR3 is also generated by other DNA sequences in the sample. The chain recombines TRBV29-1 with TRBJ2-6; D ambiguous. The V gene lost 4 bases and the J gene lost 1 base, with 5 bases spanning the gap. Germline V CDR1 and CDR2: SQVTM, ANQGSEA. CDR3 length: 13 residues. CDR3 DNA: TGCAGCGTTGTGGTTTCTGGGGCCAACGTCCTGACTTTC. Amino acids: CSVVVSGANVLTF.

The J gene is TRBJ2-1, the V gene TRBV7-2, with D tentatively TRBD1 (5 bases). CDR1 is SGHTA and CDR2 is FQGNSA in the germline V gene. CDR3 length: 13 amino acids. V was cut by 5 bases and J by 12 bases, with 17 bases left in between. CDR3 protein: CASSVQDRPAQFF. CDR3 DNA sequence: TGTGCCAGCAGCGTACAAGACAGACCGGCGCAGTTCTTC.

This clone was seen only a few times. J is TRBJ2-3 and V is TRBV5-1; the D is unclear. CDR1 and CDR2 from the germline V gene are SGHRS and YFSETQ. The length of the CDR3 is 15 residues. The V and J ends lost 4 bases and 4 bases respectively, with 16 bases between them. The CDR3 sequence is CASSIRSGQPDTQYF. The CDR3 nucleotides read TGCGCCAGCAGCATACGAAGTGGGCAGCCAGATACGCAGTATTTT.

This clone was observed a few times. CDR3 sequence reads: CASSPLPGQQETQYF. The CDR3 region has the DNA TGCGCCAGCAGCCCACTGCCTGGACAGCAAGAGACCCAGTACTTC. This rearrangement joins TRBV4-1 to TRBJ2-5, with D perhaps TRBD1 (6 bases). From germline, CDR1 is MGHRA and CDR2 YSYEKL. The CDR3 contains 15 residues. Deletions cut 4 bases from V and 2 bases from J, with 14 bases between.

This chain joins TRBV11-3 and TRBJ2-7; TRBD1 matches at 7 bases. Germline-derived CDR1 and CDR2 are SGHNT and YENEEA. CDR3 length equals 14 residues. V trimming: 3 bases; J trimming: 2 bases; junction bases outside the gene matches: 4. In DNA, the CDR3 is TGTGCCAGCAGCTTTGCACAGGGGCCCTACGAGCAGTACTTC. It encodes CASSFAQGPYEQYF.

This clone was observed a handful of times. The chain couples TRBV29-1 to TRBJ2-7; perhaps TRBD1 as D (6 bases). CDR1 SQVTM and CDR2 ANQGSEA come from the germline V gene. This CDR3 comprises 12 residues. V was clipped by 6 bases and J by 6 bases, with 15 bases between them. The CDR3 bases are TGCAGCGTGGGACAACCGGTCGGCGAGCAGTACTTC. Residues: CSVGQPVGEQYF.

This clone appeared a few times. This chain connects TRBV29-1 to TRBJ2-5; TRBD1 aligns across 9 bases. This CDR3 is 13 amino acids long. The ends lost 5 bases at V and 5 bases at J; junction bases unmatched: 6. CDR1 is SQVTM, CDR2 ANQGSEA, per germline. The CDR3 loop reads CSVSGQGKETQYF. CDR3 bases: TGCAGCGTTTCTGGACAGGGGAAGGAGACCCAGTACTTC.

This clone was recorded a few times. This chain's CDR3 is CASSSGSSSGPQHF. The CDR3, as DNA: TGCGCCAGCAGCTCAGGGTCCTCATCGGGGCCCCAGCATTTT. V gene TRBV5-1 combines with J gene TRBJ1-5; tentative D call: TRBD1 (5 bases). The CDR3 length is 14 residues. CDR1 is SGHRS and CDR2 is YFSETQ in the germline V gene. V gave up 3 bases and J gave up 9 bases, with 16 bases separating them.

The chain joins TRBV6-6 to TRBJ2-7, with 8 bases matching TRBD1. This CDR3 region has 15 residues. Per germline, CDR1 MNHNY and CDR2 SVGAGI (reference sequence). Trimming cost V 6 bases and J 3 bases; bases outside gene matches: 10. CDR3 DNA sequence: TGTGCCAGCAGGCCTGGACAGGGAGGAAACTACGAGCAGTACTTC. This translates into CASRPGQGGNYEQYF.

The chain has TRBV6-6 and TRBJ2-5, with 13 bases fitting TRBD2. V lost 6 bases and J lost 2; bases outside the gene matches: 0. From germline, CDR1 is MNHNY and CDR2 SVGAGI (reference sequence). This CDR3 comprises 14 residues. CDR3 loop: CASRTSGGQETQYF. Here the CDR3 DNA reads TGTGCCAGCAGGACTAGCGGGGGGCAAGAGACCCAGTACTTC.

This clone was recorded many times. The rearrangement joins TRBV5-4 to TRBJ1-4; TRBD1 agrees at 9 bases. CDR3 size: 14 residues. Looked up from germline, CDR1 is SGHNT and CDR2 is YYREEE (reference sequence). V dropped 2 bases and J dropped 8; count of bases not matched to a gene: 4. The CDR3 protein is CASSLQGAGEKLFF. The CDR3 region has the DNA TGTGCCAGCAGCTTACAGGGGGCAGGGGAAAAACTGTTTTTT.

This rearrangement joins TRBV6-6 to TRBJ2-5; D is unresolved. Germline V gene lookup returns CDR1 MNHNY and CDR2 SVGAGI (reference sequence). The CDR3 has 12 amino acids. The V and J ends lost 7 bases and 2 bases respectively, with 8 bases between them. The CDR3 spells CASTRRQETQYF. CDR3 bases: TGTGCCAGCACCCGCAGACAAGAGACCCAGTACTTC.

The chain is built from TRBV11-2 and TRBJ2-5; no firm D call. With 1 base removed from V and 2 bases from J, the gap between germline ends came to 8 bases. CDR1 SGHAT and CDR2 FQNNGV come from the germline V gene. The CDR3 length is 14 residues. CDR3 DNA sequence: TGTGCCAGCAGCTTAGGGTCGGCTCAAGAGACCCAGTACTTC. Its protein is CASSLGSAQETQYF.

This clone was counted at least ten times. The CDR3 spells CASSTPGAKNIQYF. DNA for the CDR3: TGTGCCAGCAGCACACCAGGAGCCAAAAACATTCAGTACTTC. The chain is built from TRBV9 and TRBJ2-4; D is unresolved. The V end was cut by 4 bases, the J end by 0 bases, with 8 bases between. This CDR3 is 14 amino acids long. Looked up from germline, CDR1 is SGDLS and CDR2 is YYNGEE.

This clone was observed a handful of times. The chain links TRBV7-9 to TRBJ1-6; possibly TRBD1 for D (5 bases). Germline CDR1 is SEHNR and CDR2 is FQNEAQ (reference sequence). There are 15 residues in the CDR3. The germline V and J ends were trimmed by 3 bases and 3 bases, with 9 bases remaining between them. DNA of the CDR3: TGTGCCAGCAGCTTCGCGACAGTCTATAATTCACCCCTCCACTTT. Translated, it gives CASSFATVYNSPLHF.

V usage is TRBV23-1 and J usage is TRBJ2-5; maybe TRBD2 (5 bases). TRBV23-1 is marked as an open reading frame, function uncertain. V lost 2 bases and J lost 1, with 29 bases in between. This CDR3 spans 21 amino acids. In DNA, the CDR3 is TGCGCCAGCAGTCAACCTTCTCGTGTACCTACACACGGGAATGGCCAAGAGACCCAGTACTTC. Translating it yields CASSQPSRVPTHGNGQETQYF.